This T cell receptor (beta chain) appears in the sequencing data of a study of technical replicates of blood from a handful of donors. The assay was immunoSEQ multiplex PCR, and TCRdb's table has in-frame clones only and misses some. The table lists around 80,000 clones, just over 95% of them singletons. The CDR3 spans 13 residues. Trimming shortened V by 1 base and J by 9 bases, and 13 bases separated the two germline ends. The germline gives CDR1 SGHRS, CDR2 YFSETQ. The receptor's source is a human donor in good health. The chain has TRBV5-1 and TRBJ1-1, with D tentatively TRBD1 (5 bases). The sequenced sample was T cells isolated from PBMCs. CDR3 sequence (DNA): TGCGCCAGCAGCTTGCCATTGGGGGGACAAGCTTTCTTT. Translated, it gives CASSLPLGGQAFF.